The 14 T cell receptor beta chains below all came from one sample that was sequenced in a study of cytomegalovirus exposure and HLA in healthy donors. The PCR employed 60 Vbeta primers together with 13 Jbeta primers. Only in-frame clones appear in the TCRdb table, and some are missing; sequencing was by immunoSEQ multiplex PCR. The sample records some 150,000 clones, approximately 87% being singletons. The sequenced sample consisted of PBMCs. The receptors were gathered from a woman in her twenties or thirties in good health and CMV-seronegative.

V gene TRBV5-6 combines with J gene TRBJ1-4, with 7 nucleotides matching TRBD1. CDR1 and CDR2 from the germline V gene are SGHDT and YYEEEE. V lost 0 bases to trimming and J lost 8 bases; unmatched junction nucleotides: 13. The CDR3 loop spans 17 amino acids. CDR3 nucleotides: TGTGCCAGCAGCTTGGCCCGGAGAGGGGGCAGGGTGGAAAAACTGTTTTTT. As protein: CASSLARRGGRVEKLFF.

The chain has TRBV5-8 and TRBJ1-1, with D possibly being TRBD1 (5 bases). Trimming shortened V by 0 bases and J by 2 bases, and 5 bases separated the two germline ends. Germline CDR1 is SGHTS and CDR2 is YDEGEE. The CDR3 length is 13 residues. In nucleotides, the CDR3 is TGTGCCAGCAGCTTGGGGGGCAACACTGAAGCTTTCTTT. Amino acids: CASSLGGNTEAFF.

Comments on this clone: The junction departs from germline at one end; a sequencing error may be responsible. V and J are TRBV6-5 and TRBJ1-2, with TRBD1 identical over 10 bases. The CDR3 runs to 14 residues. CDR1 and CDR2 (germline): MNHEY, SVGAGI. CDR3 sequence reads: CASSYTTGGYGYPF. As DNA, the CDR3 is TGTGCCAGCAGTTACACGACAGGGGGCTATGGCTACCCCTTC.

This clone has only a few counts. This sequence joins TRBV7-2 and TRBJ2-1; possibly TRBD1 for D (5 bases). The germline CDR1 and CDR2 sequences are SGHTA and FQGNSA. Trimming removed 7 bases from V and 4 bases from J, with 5 bases in between. There are 11 residues in the CDR3. CDR3 protein: CASKGYNEQFF. The CDR3 DNA is TGTGCCAGCAAGGGGTACAATGAGCAGTTCTTC.

The CDR3 DNA follows: TGTGCCAGCGCCCCGGACAGGGAAGTATCCGAGCAGTACTTC. It encodes CASAPDREVSEQYF. V usage is TRBV28 and J usage is TRBJ2-7, with 8 positions matching TRBD1. With V trimmed by 8 bases and J by 6 bases, 12 bases remained unmatched. The CDR3 is 14 residues long. The V gene's germline CDR1 is MDHEN and CDR2 SYDVKM.

This chain links TRBV11-3 with TRBJ2-2; D ambiguous. Germline V gives CDR1 SGHNT, CDR2 YENEEA. This CDR3 contains 13 residues. V lost 1 base, J lost 8 bases, and 8 bases lay in between. Here the CDR3 reads CASSLGARGELFF. The DNA of the CDR3 is TGTGCCAGCAGCTTAGGGGCCAGAGGGGAGCTGTTTTTT.

This clone was detected a few times. The chain couples TRBV6-6 to TRBJ1-1, with D perhaps TRBD1 (5 bases). The germline V and J ends were trimmed by 7 bases and 5 bases, with 23 bases remaining between them. CDR1 and CDR2 (germline): MNHNY, SVGAGI (reference sequence). The CDR3 is made up of 16 amino acids. The CDR3: CASTPGGAGGETEAFF. The CDR3 nucleotides are TGTGCCAGCACCCCCGGAGGGGCGGGAGGGGAAACTGAAGCTTTCTTT.

This chain links TRBV7-2 with TRBJ1-1; 9 bases are shared with TRBD1. The CDR3 extends over 16 amino acids. Germline trimming cut 3 bases from V and 1 base from J; bases unmatched to any gene: 6. Germline CDR1 is SGHTA and CDR2 is FQGNSA. The CDR3 nucleotides read TGTGCCAGCAGCTTTTTCCCGGGACAGGGGAACACTGAAGCTTTCTTT. Amino acid sequence: CASSFFPGQGNTEAFF.

The chain links TRBV6-5 to TRBJ1-2; no definite D call. The CDR3 loop spans 15 amino acids. The germline V and J ends were trimmed by 2 bases and 6 bases, with 16 bases remaining between them. Germline CDR1 MNHEY, CDR2 SVGAGI. CDR3 sequence reads: CASSYLGGQNHGYTF. The CDR3, as DNA: TGTGCCAGCAGTTACCTGGGAGGGCAGAACCATGGCTACACCTTC.

The V gene is TRBV30, the J gene TRBJ1-1, with 7 bases lining up with TRBD1. CDR1 GTSNPN and CDR2 SVGIG come from the germline V gene (reference sequence). Germline trimming cut 2 bases from V and 2 bases from J; bases unmatched to any gene: 8. The CDR3 sequence is 15 residues long. The CDR3 DNA reads TGTGCCTGGAGTCTCCCGGACAGGACAAACACTGAAGCTTTCTTT. Residues: CAWSLPDRTNTEAFF.

J is TRBJ2-3 and V is TRBV5-6, with 8 nucleotides matching TRBD2. The J segment lost 4 bases and the V segment lost 0 bases, leaving 10 bases of the junction unmatched. The length of the CDR3 is 17 residues. The germline V gene encodes CDR1 SGHDT and CDR2 YYEEEE. The CDR3 region is CASSLAGGVGRADTQYF. CDR3 sequence (DNA): TGTGCCAGCAGCTTGGCCGGGGGGGTAGGAAGGGCAGATACGCAGTATTTT.

The V call is TRBV18, the J call TRBJ2-1, with 11 bases aligning to TRBD2. The CDR3 is 15 amino acids. Germline V gives CDR1 KGHSH, CDR2 LQKENI. Unmatched junction bases numbered 8, after V lost 6 bases and J lost 7 bases. The CDR3 DNA reads TGTGCCAGCTCCCCCACTAGCGGGAGCCGGAATGAGCAGTTCTTC. This sequence encodes CASSPTSGSRNEQFF.

The chain is built from TRBV9 and TRBJ2-7; D remains ambiguous. The CDR3 contains 14 residues. The V end lost 0 bases, the J end lost 4 bases, and 11 bases lay between the germline ends. The germline V gene encodes CDR1 SGDLS and CDR2 YYNGEE. CDR3 in amino acids: CASSVDSNIYEQYF. The CDR3 DNA is TGTGCCAGCAGCGTAGACAGTAATATTTACGAGCAGTACTTC. Supplemented by reference TRBV9 and TRBJ2-7, the full variable domain reads DSGVTQTPKHLITATGQRVTLRCSPRSGDLSVYWYQQSLDQGLQFLIQYYNGEERAKGNILERFSAQQFPDLHSELNLSSLELGDSALYFCASSVDSNIYEQYFGPGTRLTVT.

The chain recombines TRBV25-1 with TRBJ2-5; D is unresolved. The J call is uncertain, as TRBJ2-7 better fits the DNA end. Looked up from germline, CDR1 is MGHDK and CDR2 is SYGVNS. There are 14 residues in the CDR3. The CDR3 nucleotides read TGTGCCAGCAGTGATAGTTACCGCTCCTACGAGCAGTACTTC. Amino acid sequence: CASSDSYRSYEQYF.